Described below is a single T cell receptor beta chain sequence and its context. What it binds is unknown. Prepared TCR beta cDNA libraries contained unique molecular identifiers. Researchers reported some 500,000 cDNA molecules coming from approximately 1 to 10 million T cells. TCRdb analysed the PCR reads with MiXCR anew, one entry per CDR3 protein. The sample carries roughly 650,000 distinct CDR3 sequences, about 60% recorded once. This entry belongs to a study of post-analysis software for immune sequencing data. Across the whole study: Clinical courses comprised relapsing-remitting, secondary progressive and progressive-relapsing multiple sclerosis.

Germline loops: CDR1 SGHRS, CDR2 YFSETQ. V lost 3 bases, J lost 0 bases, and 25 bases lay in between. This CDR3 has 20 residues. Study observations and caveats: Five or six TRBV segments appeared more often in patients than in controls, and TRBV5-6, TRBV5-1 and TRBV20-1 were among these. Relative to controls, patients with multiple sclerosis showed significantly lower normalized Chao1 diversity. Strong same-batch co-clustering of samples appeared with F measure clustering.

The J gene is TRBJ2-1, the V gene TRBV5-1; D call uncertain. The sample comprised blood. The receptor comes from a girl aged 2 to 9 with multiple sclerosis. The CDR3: CASSSLGLTPRLGSYNEQFF. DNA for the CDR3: TGCGCCAGCAGCTCCTTGGGCTTAACCCCGAGGTTGGGCTCCTACAATGAGCAGTTCTTC.